The present T cell receptor beta chain was sequenced within a study of shared clonotypes between healthy human individuals. Study-wide results and limits: Generally, naive subsets came out with larger estimated richness than memory subsets.

A remark on this clone: The antigen is undetermined.

For each subset, genomic DNA was distributed in equal portions over several immunoSEQ plates. Produced via immunoSEQ multiplex PCR; TCRdb's table is partial and in-frame only. The sample lists around 2,000,000 clones, 95% occurring once. CDR3 length: 15 amino acids. Trimming cost V 3 bases and J 0 bases, with 12 bases left between them. Germline V lookup: CDR1 ENHRY, CDR2 SYGVKD. Naive CD4+ cells were CD45RA-selected; the remaining cells were memory. The source material was naive CD4+ T cells sorted from blood. The sample's subset: CD45RA+ positively selected. This clonotype was sampled from a man younger than 35 in good health. This chain uses TRBV10-3 with TRBJ2-7; the D gene is possibly TRBD1 (6 bases). The CDR3 is CAISDSTGFSYEQYF. CDR3 coding DNA: TGTGCCATCAGTGATTCGACAGGTTTCTCCTACGAGCAGTACTTC.